There are a few counts of the clone carrying this T cell receptor beta chain. Each recovered donor of Cohort 3 presented with two negative PCRs, clearance, or symptom resolution. The data were obtained in a study of blood T cell repertoires in COVID-19. In the study overall: T cells, B-cell-depleted T cells, or PBMCs provided the cDNA or gDNA that served as material.

Sequencing was performed with immunoSEQ multiplex PCR; in TCRdb, only in-frame clones are kept and a portion is missing. The sample holds some 150,000 clones; roughly 83% are singletons and the top ten take approximately 10%. V lost 8 bases and J lost 6, with 13 bases in between. Germline values: CDR1 WNHNN, CDR2 SYGVQD (reference sequence). There are 12 residues in the CDR3. The source of this sequence is a man between 45 and 60 years old who had recovered from COVID-19. The chain combines TRBV10-1 with TRBJ1-1; D is ambiguous. Material: PBMCs or T cells enriched from blood (not recorded which). CDR3 residues: CASSGVGAEAFF. The CDR3 DNA sequence: TGCGCCAGCTCGGGAGTTGGGGCTGAAGCTTTCTTT.